Given below is one T cell receptor (beta chain) in context. Its antigen is currently not known. No quality values exist for individual bases; no much larger clone is one base distant. At diagnosis, tumor, uninvolved tumor-adjacent lung and peripheral blood were collected and then preserved as a mix of FFPE and fresh-frozen material. For TCR repertoire profiling, blood samples were analyzed as peripheral blood mononuclear cells. Germline trimming amounts to 4 bases on V and 4 bases on J, with 4 as the count of junction bases outside the gene matches. The germline V gene yields SGHTA for CDR1 and FQGNSA for CDR2. The CDR3 sequence holds 14 residues, the cysteine and phenylalanine included. Solely the CDR3 DNA is kept, with 42 bases framed from the first base. TCR beta CDR3 regions were sequenced from DNA using the immunoSEQ Assay. Turning to the authors' computational methods: To compute T cell density, TCR beta template counts were normalized to usable DNA, which was estimated by amplifying housekeeping genes. Richness was estimated using the preseqR package, with extrapolation to 400,000 templates for PBMC samples and to 120,000 templates for tissue samples. Clonality was taken to be one minus Pielou's evenness. To identify tissue-enriched TCRs, differential abundance testing was run on productive amino-acid clonotypes with a minimum total count of 5 and an alpha of 0.1. The Jaccard Index and the Morisita Overlap Index were used to measure repertoire overlap between compartments. GLIPH grouped TCR beta CDR3s together with public tetramer-defined viral CDR3s, and a viral motif had to include at least three viral sequences and also show V-gene enrichment. The clones in this table, taken by TCRdb from immuneACCESS, are in-frame only. Not every clone is retained; where verified, under half of the shortfall comes from an unresolved V gene, and the cause of the rest is unknown. D and trimming were read from the DNA, whereas the V and J calls and clone size are those reported in that table. For this sample there are about 52,000 clones; around 82% appear just once. More than 4% of the sample lies in the top ten.

The data originate from a study of T cells in localized non-small cell lung cancer (dated by TCRdb to between 2020 and 2021). With respect to the entire study: T cell repertoires of about 230 early-stage NSCLC patients were analyzed, with tumors being compared against uninvolved tumor-adjacent lungs. The cohort was made up of hundreds of treatment-naive NSCLC patients whose localized lung tumors had been resected. The mean age of the NSCLC patients was roughly 70 years, with 120 to 150 men and around 110 women.

Overall study outcomes, separate from this receptor: Because multi-region tumor sequencing was not done, intratumor heterogeneity could not be ruled out. Because the study design was exploratory, TCR variables were selected using unadjusted p-values without false-discovery rate correction. Uninvolved tumor-adjacent lung showed the highest T cell clonality, higher than tumor, which suggests more focused antigenic responses in the adjacent lung. A median of 57 of the top 100 tumor clones turned up in the paired uninvolved adjacent lung, and under 30 of those clones also ranked among the top 100 of that same adjacent lung. Higher T cell density in blood was associated with longer overall survival, whereas higher clonality in adjacent lung was associated with shorter survival.

The sequenced sample was PBMCs, obtained before any cancer treatment. The sequence joins TRBV7-2 to TRBJ2-5, and 9 bases in between align with TRBD2. The clonotype was recovered from a woman aged 35 to 75 with stage II lung adenocarcinoma. CDR3 reads: CASSSSTSGETQYF. The nucleotides read TGTGCCAGCAGCTCCTCGACTAGCGGAGAGACCCAGTACTTC.